This TCR beta chain was identified in a study of blood T cell repertoires in COVID-19. Overall study: PBMCs, B-cell-depleted T cells, or T cells provided the cDNA or gDNA that made up the material.

Germline CDR1 reads LGHDT; CDR2 reads YNNKEL (reference sequence). V lost 1 base and J lost 1, with 10 bases in between. This CDR3 is built from 15 residues. Per the study methods: From reference gene primer amplification, estimates of nucleated cell counts were derived. The method was immunoSEQ multiplex PCR; TCRdb's version includes in-frame clones alone and lacks a portion of them. From that table come the V and J calls and clone size; the DNA was used to work out D and trimming. The data hold approximately 290,000 clones, with about 85% observed a single time. Specimen: peripheral blood. This sequence joins TRBV3-1 (or the pseudogene TRBV3-2) and TRBJ2-5; TRBD2 might be the D (5 bases). The clonotype originates from a man younger than 30 with active or convalescent COVID-19. CDR3 sequence (DNA): TGTGCCAGCAGCCAAGTAGCGTACGGCCAAGAGACCCAGTACTTC. It encodes CASSQVAYGQETQYF.